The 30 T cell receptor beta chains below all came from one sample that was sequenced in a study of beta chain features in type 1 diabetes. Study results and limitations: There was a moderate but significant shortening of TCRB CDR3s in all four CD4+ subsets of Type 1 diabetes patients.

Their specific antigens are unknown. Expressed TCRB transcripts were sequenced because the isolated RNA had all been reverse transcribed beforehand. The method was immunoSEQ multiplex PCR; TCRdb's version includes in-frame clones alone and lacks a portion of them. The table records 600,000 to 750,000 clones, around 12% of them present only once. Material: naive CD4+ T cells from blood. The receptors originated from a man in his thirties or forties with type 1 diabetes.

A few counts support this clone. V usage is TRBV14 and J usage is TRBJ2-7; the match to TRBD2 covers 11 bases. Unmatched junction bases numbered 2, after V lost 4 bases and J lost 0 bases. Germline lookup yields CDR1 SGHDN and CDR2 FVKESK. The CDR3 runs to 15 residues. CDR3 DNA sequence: TGTGCCAGCAGCCGTCTAGCGGGGGGCTCCTACGAGCAGTACTTC. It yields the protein CASSRLAGGSYEQYF.

CDR3 DNA sequence: TGTGCCAGCAGATTGGTCACAGATACGCAGTATTTT. Translated, it gives CASRLVTDTQYF. The V and J genes are TRBV7-3 and TRBJ2-3, with D uncertain. The germline gives CDR1 SGHTA, CDR2 FQGTGA. CDR3 length: 12 amino acids. V shed 6 bases and J shed 2 bases, with 6 bases lying between them.

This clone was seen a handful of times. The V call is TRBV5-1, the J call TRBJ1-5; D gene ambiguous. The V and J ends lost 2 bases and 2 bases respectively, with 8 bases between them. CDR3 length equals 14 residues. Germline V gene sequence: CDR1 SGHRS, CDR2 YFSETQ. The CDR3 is CASSLTVGNQPQHF. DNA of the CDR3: TGCGCCAGCAGCTTAACGGTGGGCAATCAGCCCCAGCATTTT.

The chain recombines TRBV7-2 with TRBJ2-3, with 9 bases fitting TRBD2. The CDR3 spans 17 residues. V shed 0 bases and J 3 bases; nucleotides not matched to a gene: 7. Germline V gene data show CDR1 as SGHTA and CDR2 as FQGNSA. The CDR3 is CASSLAGAGGGTDTQYF. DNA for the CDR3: TGTGCCAGCAGCTTAGCTGGAGCGGGGGGCGGGACAGATACGCAGTATTTT. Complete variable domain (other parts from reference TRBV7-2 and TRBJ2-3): GAGVSQSPSNKVTEKGKDVELRCDPISGHTALYWYRQSLGQGLEFLIYFQGNSAPDKSGLPSDRFSAERTGGSVSTLTIQRTQQEDSAVYLCASSLAGAGGGTDTQYFGPGTRLTVL.

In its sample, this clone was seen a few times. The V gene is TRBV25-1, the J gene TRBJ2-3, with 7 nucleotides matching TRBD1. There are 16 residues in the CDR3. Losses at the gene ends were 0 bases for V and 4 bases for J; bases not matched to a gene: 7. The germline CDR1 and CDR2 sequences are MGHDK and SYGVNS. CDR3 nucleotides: TGTGCCAGCAGTGAATACGGCAGGGGGACCCCAGATACGCAGTATTTT. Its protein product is CASSEYGRGTPDTQYF.

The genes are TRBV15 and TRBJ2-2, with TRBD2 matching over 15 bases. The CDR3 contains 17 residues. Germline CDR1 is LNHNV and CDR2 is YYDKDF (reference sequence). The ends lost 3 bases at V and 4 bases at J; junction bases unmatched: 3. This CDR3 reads CATSRGTSGGPTGELFF. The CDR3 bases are TGTGCCACCAGCAGGGGGACTAGCGGGGGGCCCACCGGGGAGCTGTTTTTT.

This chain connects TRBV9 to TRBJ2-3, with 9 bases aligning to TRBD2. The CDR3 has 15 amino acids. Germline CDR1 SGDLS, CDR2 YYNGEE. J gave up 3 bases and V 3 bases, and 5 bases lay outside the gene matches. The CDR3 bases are TGTGCCAGCAGCGAGGCGGGGGGGCTGACAGATACGCAGTATTTT. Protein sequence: CASSEAGGLTDTQYF.

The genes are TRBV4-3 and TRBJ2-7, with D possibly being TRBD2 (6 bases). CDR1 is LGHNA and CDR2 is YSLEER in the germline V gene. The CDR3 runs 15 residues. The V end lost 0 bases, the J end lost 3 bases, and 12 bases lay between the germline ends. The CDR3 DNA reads TGCGCCAGCAGCCAAGATTCAACGGGGGTCTACGAGCAGTACTTC. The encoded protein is CASSQDSTGVYEQYF.

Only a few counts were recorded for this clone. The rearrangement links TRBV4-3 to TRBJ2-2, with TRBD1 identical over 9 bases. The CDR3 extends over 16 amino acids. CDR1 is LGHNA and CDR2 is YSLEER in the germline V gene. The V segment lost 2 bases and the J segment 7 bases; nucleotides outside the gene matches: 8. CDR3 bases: TGCGCCAGCAGCCAACAGAACAGGGGGCTAGGCGGGGAGCTGTTTTTT. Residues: CASSQQNRGLGGELFF.

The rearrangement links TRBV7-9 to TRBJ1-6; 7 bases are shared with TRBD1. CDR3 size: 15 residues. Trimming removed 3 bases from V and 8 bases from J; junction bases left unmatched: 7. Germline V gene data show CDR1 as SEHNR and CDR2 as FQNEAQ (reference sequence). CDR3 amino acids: CASSFDRAMDSPLHF. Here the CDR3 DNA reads TGTGCCAGCAGCTTCGACAGGGCTATGGATTCACCCCTCCACTTT. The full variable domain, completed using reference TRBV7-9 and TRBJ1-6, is DTGVSQNPRHKITKRGQNVTFRCDPISEHNRLYWYRQTLGQGPEFLTYFQNEAQLEKSRLLSDRFSAERPKGSFSTLEIQRTEQGDSAMYLCASSFDRAMDSPLHFGNGTRLTVT.

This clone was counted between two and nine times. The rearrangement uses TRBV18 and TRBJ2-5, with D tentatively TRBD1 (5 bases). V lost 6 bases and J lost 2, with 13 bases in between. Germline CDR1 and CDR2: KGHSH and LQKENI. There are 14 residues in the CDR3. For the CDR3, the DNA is TGTGCCAGCTCTCCGGACACGAGACAAGAGACCCAGTACTTC. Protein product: CASSPDTRQETQYF.

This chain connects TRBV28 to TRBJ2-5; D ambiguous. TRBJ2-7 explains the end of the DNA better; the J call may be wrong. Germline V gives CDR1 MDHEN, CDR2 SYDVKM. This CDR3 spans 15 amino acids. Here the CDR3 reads CASSLPRHRSYEQYF. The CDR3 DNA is TGTGCCAGCAGTTTACCCCGACACCGCTCCTACGAGCAGTACTTC.

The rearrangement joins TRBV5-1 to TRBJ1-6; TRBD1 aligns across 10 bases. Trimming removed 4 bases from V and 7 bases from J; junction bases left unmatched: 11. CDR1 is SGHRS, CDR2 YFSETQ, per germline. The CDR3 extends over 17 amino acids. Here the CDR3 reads CASSVRDRGFTNSPLHF. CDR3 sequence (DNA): TGCGCCAGCAGCGTCCGGGACAGGGGATTTACGAATTCACCCCTCCACTTT.

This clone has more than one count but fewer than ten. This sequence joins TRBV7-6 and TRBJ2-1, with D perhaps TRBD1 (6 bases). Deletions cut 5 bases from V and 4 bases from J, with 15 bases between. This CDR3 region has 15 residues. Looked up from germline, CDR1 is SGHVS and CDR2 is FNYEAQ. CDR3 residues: CASSRGGVLYNEQFF. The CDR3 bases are TGTGCCAGCAGCCGTGGGGGCGTCTTGTACAATGAGCAGTTCTTC.

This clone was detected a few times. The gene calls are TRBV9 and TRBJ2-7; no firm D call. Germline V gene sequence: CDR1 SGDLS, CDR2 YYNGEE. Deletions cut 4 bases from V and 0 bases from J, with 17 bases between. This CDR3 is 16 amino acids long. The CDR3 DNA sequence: TGTGCCAGCAGCCCACTCGAGCGTGTCCGCTCCTACGAGCAGTACTTC. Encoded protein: CASSPLERVRSYEQYF.

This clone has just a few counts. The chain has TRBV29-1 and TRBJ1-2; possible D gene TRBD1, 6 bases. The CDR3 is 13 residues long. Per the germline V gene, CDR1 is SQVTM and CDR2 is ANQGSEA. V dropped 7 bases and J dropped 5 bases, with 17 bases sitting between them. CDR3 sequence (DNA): TGCAGCGCGGGACAACCACAGGTGTATGGCTACACCTTC. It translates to CSAGQPQVYGYTF.

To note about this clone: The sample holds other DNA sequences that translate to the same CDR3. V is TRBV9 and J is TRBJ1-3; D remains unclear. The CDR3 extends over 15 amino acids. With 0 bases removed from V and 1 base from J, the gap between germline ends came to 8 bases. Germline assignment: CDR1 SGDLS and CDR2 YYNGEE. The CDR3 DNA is TGTGCCAGCAGCGTAGACGGGAGTTCTGGAAACACCATATATTTT. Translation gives CASSVDGSSGNTIYF.

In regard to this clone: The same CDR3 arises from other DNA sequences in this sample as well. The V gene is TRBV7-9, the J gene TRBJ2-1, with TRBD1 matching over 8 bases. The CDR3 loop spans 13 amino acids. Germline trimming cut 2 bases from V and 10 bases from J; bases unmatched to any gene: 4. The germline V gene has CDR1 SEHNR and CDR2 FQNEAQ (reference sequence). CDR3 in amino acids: CASSLSGTGEQFF. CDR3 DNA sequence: TGTGCCAGCAGCTTATCCGGGACAGGCGAGCAGTTCTTC.

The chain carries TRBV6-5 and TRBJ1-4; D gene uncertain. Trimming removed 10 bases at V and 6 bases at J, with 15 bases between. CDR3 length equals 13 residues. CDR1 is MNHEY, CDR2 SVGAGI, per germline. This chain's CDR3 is CATSETYDEKLFF. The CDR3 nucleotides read TGTGCCACCTCCGAGACCTACGATGAAAAACTGTTTTTT.

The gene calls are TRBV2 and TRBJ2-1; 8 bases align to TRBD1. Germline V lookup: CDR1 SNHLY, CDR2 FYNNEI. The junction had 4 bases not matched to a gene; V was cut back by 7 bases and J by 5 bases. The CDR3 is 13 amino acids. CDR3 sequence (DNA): TGTGCCAGCAATCCGGACAGGGACAATGAGCAGTTCTTC. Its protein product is CASNPDRDNEQFF.

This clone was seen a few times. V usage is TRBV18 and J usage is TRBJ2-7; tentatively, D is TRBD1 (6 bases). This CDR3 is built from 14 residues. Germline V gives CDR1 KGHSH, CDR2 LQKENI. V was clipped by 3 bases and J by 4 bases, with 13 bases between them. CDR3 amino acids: CASSPSGTKYEQYF. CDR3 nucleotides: TGTGCCAGCTCACCTTCCGGGACAAAGTACGAGCAGTACTTC.

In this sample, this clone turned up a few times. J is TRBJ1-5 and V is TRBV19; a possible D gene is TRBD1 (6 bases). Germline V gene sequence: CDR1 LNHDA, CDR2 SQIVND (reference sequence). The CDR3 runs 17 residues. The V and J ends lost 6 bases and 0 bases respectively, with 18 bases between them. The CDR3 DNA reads TGTGCCAGTAGCGCGGGGTTCAGGGGACGTAGCAATCAGCCCCAGCATTTT. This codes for CASSAGFRGRSNQPQHF.

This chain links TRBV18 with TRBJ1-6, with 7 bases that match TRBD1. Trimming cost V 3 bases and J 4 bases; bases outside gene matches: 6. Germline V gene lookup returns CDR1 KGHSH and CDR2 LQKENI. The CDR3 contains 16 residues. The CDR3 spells CASSPTGTAYNSPLHF. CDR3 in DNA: TGTGCCAGCTCACCGACCGGGACAGCTTATAATTCACCCCTCCACTTT.

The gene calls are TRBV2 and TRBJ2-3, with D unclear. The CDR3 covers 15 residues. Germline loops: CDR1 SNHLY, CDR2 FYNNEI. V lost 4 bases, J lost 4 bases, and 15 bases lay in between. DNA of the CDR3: TGTGCCAGCAGTGGCCAGTCTCATGGCGCAGATACGCAGTATTTT. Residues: CASSGQSHGADTQYF.

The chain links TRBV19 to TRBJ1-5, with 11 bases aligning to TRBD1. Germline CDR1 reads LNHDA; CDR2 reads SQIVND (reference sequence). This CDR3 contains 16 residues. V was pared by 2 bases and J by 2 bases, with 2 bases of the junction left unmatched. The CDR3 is CASSIKGQGGNQPQHF. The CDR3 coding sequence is TGTGCCAGTAGTATAAAGGGACAGGGGGGCAATCAGCCCCAGCATTTT.

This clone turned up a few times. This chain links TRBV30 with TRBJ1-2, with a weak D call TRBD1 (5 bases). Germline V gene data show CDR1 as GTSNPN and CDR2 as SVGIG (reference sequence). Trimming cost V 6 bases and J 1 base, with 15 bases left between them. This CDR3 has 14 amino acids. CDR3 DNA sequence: TGTGCCTGCTCGGGACGGAGATTTAACTATGGCTACACCTTC. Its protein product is CACSGRRFNYGYTF.

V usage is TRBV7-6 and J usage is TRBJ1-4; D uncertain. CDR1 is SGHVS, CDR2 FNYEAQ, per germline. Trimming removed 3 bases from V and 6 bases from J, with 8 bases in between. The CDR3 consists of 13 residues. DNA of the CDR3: TGTGCCAGCAGCTTTACCATGGATGAAAAACTGTTTTTT. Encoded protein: CASSFTMDEKLFF.

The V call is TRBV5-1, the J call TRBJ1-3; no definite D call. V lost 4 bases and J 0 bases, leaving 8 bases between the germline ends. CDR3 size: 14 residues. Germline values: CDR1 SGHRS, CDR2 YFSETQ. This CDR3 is CASSPTNSGNTIYF. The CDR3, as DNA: TGCGCCAGCAGCCCTACAAACTCTGGAAACACCATATATTTT.

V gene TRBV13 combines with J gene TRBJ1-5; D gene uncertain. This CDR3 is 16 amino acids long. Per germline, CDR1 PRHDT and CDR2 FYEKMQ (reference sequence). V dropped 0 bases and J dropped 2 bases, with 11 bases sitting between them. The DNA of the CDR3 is TGTGCCAGCAGCTTAGGAAGTCGGCAAGGCAATCAGCCCCAGCATTTT. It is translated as CASSLGSRQGNQPQHF.

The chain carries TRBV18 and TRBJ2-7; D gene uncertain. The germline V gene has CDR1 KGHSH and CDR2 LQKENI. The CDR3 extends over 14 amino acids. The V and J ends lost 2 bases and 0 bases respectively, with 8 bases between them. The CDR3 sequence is CASSPGTSSYEQYF. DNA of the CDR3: TGTGCCAGCTCACCAGGCACGAGCTCCTACGAGCAGTACTTC.